This T cell receptor (beta chain) emerged from a study of blood T cell repertoires in COVID-19. Overall study context: Samples of COVID-19 (acute and convalescent) were obtained from the United States, Italy and Spain. The analysed material was cDNA or gDNA that came from T cells, B-cell-depleted T cells, or PBMCs.

There are 14 residues in the CDR3. The table came from immunoSEQ multiplex PCR; TCRdb's copy has only in-frame clones and leaves some out. The profile covers around 400,000 clones, with 70% to 90% appearing a single time and 1.4% to 1.5% taken by the ten largest. This sequence originates from a woman between 18 and 29 years old who had been exposed to COVID-19. The sequenced sample consisted of PBMCs or T cells enriched from blood (not recorded which). The V call is TRBV21-1, the J call TRBJ2-7; the table assigns TRBD1, which was not confirmed against the DNA. TRBV21-1 is shown as a pseudogene. CDR3 coding DNA: TGTGCCAGCAGCAACCAGGGGGCAAGGAACGAGCAGTACTTC. It is translated as CASSNQGARNEQYF.